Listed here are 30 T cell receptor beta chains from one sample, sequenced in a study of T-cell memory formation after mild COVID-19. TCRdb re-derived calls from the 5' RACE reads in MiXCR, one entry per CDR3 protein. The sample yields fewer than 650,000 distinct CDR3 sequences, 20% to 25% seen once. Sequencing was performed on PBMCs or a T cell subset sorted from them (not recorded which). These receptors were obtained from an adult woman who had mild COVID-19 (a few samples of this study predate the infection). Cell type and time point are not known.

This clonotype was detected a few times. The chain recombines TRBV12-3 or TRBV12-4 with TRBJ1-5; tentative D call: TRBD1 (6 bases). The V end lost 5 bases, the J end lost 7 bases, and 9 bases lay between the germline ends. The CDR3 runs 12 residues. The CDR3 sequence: CASSTTGQPQHF. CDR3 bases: TGTGCCAGCAGTACTACAGGGCAGCCCCAGCATTTT.

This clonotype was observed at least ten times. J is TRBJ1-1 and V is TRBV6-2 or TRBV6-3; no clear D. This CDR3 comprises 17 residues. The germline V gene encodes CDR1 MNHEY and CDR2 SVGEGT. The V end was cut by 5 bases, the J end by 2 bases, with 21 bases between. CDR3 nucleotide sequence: TGTGCCAGCAGTGCCATTGTGGCGGGTGATAGAAACACTGAAGCTTTCTTT. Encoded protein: CASSAIVAGDRNTEAFF.

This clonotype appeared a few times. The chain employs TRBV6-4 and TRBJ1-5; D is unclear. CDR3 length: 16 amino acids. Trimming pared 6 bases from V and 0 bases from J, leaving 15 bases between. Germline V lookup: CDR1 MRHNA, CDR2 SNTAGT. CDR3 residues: CASSPTARYSNQPQHF. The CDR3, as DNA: TGTGCCAGCAGCCCGACCGCTCGTTATAGCAATCAGCCCCAGCATTTT.

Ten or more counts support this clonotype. CDR3: CASSQKLNIGQEDNEQFF. The CDR3 nucleotides are TGTGCCAGCTCACAAAAATTGAATATTGGACAGGAGGACAATGAGCAGTTCTTC. The genes are TRBV18 and TRBJ2-1; 7 bases line up with TRBD1. Trimming removed 4 bases from V and 5 bases from J; junction bases left unmatched: 17. Germline V lookup: CDR1 KGHSH, CDR2 LQKENI. The CDR3 has 18 amino acids.

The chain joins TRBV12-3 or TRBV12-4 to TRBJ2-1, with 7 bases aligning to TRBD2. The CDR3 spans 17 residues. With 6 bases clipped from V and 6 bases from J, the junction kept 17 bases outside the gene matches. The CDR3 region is CASSLSGPGLGVNEQFF. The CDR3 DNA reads TGTGCCAGCAGCCTTTCGGGCCCCGGACTAGGCGTCAATGAGCAGTTCTTC.

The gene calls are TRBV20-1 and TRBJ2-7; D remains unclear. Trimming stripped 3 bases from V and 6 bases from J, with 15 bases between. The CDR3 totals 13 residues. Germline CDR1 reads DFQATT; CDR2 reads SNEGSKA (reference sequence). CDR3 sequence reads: CSASYGPESEQYF. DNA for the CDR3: TGCAGTGCTAGCTATGGACCGGAGAGCGAGCAGTACTTC.

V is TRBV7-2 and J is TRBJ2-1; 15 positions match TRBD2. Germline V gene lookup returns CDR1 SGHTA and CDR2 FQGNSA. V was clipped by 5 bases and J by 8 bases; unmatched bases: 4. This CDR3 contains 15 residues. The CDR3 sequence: CASSPRTSGRDEQFF. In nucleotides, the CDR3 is TGTGCCAGCAGCCCCCGGACTAGCGGGAGGGATGAGCAGTTCTTC.

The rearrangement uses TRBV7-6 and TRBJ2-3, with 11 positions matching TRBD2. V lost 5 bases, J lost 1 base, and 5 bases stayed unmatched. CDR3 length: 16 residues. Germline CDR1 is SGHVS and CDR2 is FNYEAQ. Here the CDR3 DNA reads TGTGCCAGCAGCGCACTAGCGGGGGAAGGCACAGATACGCAGTATTTT. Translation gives CASSALAGEGTDTQYF.

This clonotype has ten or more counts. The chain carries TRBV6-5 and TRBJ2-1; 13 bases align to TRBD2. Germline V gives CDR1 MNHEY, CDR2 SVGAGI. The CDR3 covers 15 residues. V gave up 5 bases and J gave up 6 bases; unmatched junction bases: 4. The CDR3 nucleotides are TGTGCCAGCAGTCAACTAGCGGGAGGGTTCAATGAGCAGTTCTTC. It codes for CASSQLAGGFNEQFF.

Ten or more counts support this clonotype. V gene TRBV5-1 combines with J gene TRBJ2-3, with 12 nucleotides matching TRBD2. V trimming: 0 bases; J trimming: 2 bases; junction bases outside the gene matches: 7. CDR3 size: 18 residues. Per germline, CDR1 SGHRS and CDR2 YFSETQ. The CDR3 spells CASSLAASGGAPTDTQYF. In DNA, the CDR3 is TGCGCCAGCAGCTTGGCGGCTAGCGGGGGGGCCCCCACAGATACGCAGTATTTT.

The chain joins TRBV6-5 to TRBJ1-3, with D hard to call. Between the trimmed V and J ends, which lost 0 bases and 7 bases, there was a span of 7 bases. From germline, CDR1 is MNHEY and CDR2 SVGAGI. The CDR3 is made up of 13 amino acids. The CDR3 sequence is CASSYSRANTIYF. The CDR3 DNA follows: TGTGCCAGCAGTTACTCCAGAGCGAACACCATATATTTT.

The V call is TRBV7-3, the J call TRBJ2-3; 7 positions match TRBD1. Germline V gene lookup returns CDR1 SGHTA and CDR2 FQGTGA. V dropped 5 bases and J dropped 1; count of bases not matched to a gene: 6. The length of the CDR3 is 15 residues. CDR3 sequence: CASSVGTVRTDTQYF. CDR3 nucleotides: TGTGCCAGCAGCGTAGGGACAGTCCGCACAGATACGCAGTATTTT.

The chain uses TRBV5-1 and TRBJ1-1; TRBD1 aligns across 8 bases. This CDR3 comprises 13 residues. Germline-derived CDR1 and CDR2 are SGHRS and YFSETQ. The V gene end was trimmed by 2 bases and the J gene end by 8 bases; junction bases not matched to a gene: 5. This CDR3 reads CASSLGTGFEAFF. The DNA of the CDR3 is TGCGCCAGCAGCTTAGGGACAGGTTTCGAAGCTTTCTTT.

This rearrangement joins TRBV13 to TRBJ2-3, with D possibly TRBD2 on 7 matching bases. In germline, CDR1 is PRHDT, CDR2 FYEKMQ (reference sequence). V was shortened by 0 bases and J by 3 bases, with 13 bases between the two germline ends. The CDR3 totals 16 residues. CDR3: CASSLGRGGPTDTQYF. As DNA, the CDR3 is TGTGCCAGCAGCTTAGGCAGGGGAGGGCCGACAGATACGCAGTATTTT.

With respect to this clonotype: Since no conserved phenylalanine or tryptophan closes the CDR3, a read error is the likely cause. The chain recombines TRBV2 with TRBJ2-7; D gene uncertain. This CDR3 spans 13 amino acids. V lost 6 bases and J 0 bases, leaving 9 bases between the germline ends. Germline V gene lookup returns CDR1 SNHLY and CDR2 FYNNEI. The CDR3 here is CASRRIGSYEQYL. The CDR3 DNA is TGTGCCAGCAGACGGATAGGCTCCTACGAGCAGTACTTA.

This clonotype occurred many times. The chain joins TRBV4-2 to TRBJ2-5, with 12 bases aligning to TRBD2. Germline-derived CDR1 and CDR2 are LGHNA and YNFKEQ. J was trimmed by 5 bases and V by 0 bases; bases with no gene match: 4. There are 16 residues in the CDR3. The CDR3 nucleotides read TGTGCCAGCAGCCAAGAGGGGACTAGCGGGTCTGAGACCCAGTACTTC. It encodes CASSQEGTSGSETQYF.

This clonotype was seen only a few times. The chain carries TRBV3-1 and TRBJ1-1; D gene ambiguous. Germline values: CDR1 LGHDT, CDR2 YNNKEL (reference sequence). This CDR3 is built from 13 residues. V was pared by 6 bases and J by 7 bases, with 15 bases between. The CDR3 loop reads CASRPRTGREAFF. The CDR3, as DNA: TGTGCCAGCAGACCCCGGACGGGCCGTGAAGCTTTCTTT. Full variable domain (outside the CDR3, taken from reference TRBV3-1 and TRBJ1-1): DTAVSQTPKYLVTQMGNDKSIKCEQNLGHDTMYWYKQDSKKFLKIMFSYNNKELIINETVPNRFSPKSPDKAHLNLHINSLELGDSAVYFCASRPRTGREAFFGQGTRLTVV.

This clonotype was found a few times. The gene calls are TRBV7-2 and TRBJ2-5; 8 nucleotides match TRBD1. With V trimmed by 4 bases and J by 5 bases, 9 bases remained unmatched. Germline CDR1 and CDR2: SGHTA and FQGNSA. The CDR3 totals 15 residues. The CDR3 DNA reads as TGTGCCAGCAGCTCTTGGACAGGGCCAGGGGAGACCCAGTACTTC. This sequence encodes CASSSWTGPGETQYF.

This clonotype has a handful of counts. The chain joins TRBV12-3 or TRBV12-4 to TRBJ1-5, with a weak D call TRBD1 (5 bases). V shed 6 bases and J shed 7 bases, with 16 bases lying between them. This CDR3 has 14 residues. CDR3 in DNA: TGTGCCAGCAGCCTGGGGGGTACGGAGCAGCCCCAGCATTTT. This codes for CASSLGGTEQPQHF.

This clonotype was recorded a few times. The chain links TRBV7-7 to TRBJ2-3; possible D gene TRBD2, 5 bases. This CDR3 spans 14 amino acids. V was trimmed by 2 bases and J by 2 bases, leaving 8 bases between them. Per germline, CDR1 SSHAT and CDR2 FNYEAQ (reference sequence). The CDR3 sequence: CASSLTGNTDTQYF. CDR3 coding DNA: TGTGCCAGCAGCTTAACGGGGAACACAGATACGCAGTATTTT. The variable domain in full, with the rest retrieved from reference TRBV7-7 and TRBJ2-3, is GAGVSQSPRYKVTKRGQDVTLRCDPISSHATLYWYQQALGQGPEFLTYFNYEAQPDKSGLPSDRFSAERPEGSISTLTIQRTEQRDSAMYRCASSLTGNTDTQYFGPGTRLTVL.

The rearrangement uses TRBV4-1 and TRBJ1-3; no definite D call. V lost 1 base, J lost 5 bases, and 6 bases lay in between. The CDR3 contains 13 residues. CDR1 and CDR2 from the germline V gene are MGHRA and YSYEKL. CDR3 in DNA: TGCGCCAGCAGCCAAGCCAGGAGAAACACCATATATTTT. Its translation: CASSQARRNTIYF.

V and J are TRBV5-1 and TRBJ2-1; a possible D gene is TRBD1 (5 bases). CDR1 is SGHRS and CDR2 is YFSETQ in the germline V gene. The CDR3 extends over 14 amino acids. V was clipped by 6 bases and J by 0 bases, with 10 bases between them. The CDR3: CASTEQASYNEQFF. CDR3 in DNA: TGCGCCAGCACGGAACAGGCCTCCTACAATGAGCAGTTCTTC.

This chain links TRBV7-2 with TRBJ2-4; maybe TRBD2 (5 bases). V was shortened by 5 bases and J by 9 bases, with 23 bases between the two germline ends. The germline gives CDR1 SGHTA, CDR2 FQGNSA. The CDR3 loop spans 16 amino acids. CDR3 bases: TGTGCCAGCAGCACCAATGCGGTTACGTCGAGCGGCATTCAGTACTTC. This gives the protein CASSTNAVTSSGIQYF. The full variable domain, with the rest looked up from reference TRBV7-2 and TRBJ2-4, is GAGVSQSPSNKVTEKGKDVELRCDPISGHTALYWYRQSLGQGLEFLIYFQGNSAPDKSGLPSDRFSAERTGGSVSTLTIQRTQQEDSAVYLCASSTNAVTSSGIQYFGAGTRLSVL.

CDR3 loop: CASSHKNEQFF. Written as DNA, the CDR3 is TGTGCCAGCAGCCATAAAAATGAGCAGTTCTTC. The chain uses TRBV3-2 and TRBJ2-1. TRBV3-2 constitutes a pseudogene. The CDR3 runs 11 residues.

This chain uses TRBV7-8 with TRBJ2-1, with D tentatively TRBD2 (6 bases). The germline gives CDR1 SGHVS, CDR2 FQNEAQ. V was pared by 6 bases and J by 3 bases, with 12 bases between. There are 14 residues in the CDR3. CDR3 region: CASRDGEVYNEQFF. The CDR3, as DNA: TGTGCCAGCAGAGACGGGGAGGTCTACAATGAGCAGTTCTTC.

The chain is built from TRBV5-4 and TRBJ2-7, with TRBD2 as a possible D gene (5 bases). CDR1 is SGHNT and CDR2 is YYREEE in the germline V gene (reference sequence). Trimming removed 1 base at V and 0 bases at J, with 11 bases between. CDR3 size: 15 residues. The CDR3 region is CASSLRGLGSYEQYF. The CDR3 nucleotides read TGTGCCAGCAGCTTGCGGGGTTTGGGCTCCTACGAGCAGTACTTC.

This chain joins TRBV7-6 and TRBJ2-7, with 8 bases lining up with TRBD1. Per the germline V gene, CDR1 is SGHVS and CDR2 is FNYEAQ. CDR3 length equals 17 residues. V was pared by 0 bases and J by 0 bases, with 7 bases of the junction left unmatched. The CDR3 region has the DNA TGTGCCAGCAGCTTAGCCGCTGGACAGGGAAGCTCCTACGAGCAGTACTTC. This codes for CASSLAAGQGSSYEQYF.

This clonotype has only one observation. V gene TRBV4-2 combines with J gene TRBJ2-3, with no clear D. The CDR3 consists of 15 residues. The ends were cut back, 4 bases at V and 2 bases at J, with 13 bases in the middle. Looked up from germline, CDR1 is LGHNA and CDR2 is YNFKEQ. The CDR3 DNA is TGTGCCAGCAGCCCCGAGGCCTACTTCACAGATACGCAGTATTTT. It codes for CASSPEAYFTDTQYF.

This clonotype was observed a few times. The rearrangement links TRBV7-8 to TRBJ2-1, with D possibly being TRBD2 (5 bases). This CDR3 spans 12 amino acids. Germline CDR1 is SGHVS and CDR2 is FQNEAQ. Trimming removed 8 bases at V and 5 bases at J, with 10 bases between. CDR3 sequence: CASLPGNNEQFF. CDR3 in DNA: TGTGCCAGCCTCCCGGGGAACAATGAGCAGTTCTTC. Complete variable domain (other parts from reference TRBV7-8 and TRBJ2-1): GAGVSQSPRYKVAKRGQDVALRCDPISGHVSLFWYQQALGQGPEFLTYFQNEAQLDKSGLPSDRFFAERPEGSVSTLKIQRTQQEDSAVYLCASLPGNNEQFFGPGTRLTVL.

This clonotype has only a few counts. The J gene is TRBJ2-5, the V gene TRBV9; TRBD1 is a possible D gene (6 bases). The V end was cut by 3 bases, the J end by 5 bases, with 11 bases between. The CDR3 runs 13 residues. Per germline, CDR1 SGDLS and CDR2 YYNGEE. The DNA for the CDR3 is TGTGCCAGCAGCGCACAGGGTTGGGAGACCCAGTACTTC. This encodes CASSAQGWETQYF.